A selection of T cell receptor beta chains follows, all from one sample in a study of T cell responses to AZD1222 COVID-19 vaccine. Generated by immunoSEQ multiplex PCR, the TCRdb table keeps only in-frame clones and is missing some. There are some 150,000 clones in the sample; around 92% occur only once, and around 4.4% lies in the top ten. The source material was peripheral blood, sampled on day 0 of MenACWY control vaccination. These receptors were collected from an adult in good health. Both conserved end residues are part of each CDR3. A D gene is named only where the DNA matches it firmly. Size is omitted from some rows. Given values are once, few, many or a class for expanded clones.

>TRBV27|TRBJ2-7|TRBD2|NA
CASSLTPQTSGSWYEQYF
TGTGCCAGCAGTTTAACCCCTCAGACTAGCGGGAGCTGGTACGAGCAGTACTTC
>TRBV6-2/TRBV6-3|TRBJ1-1|NA|few
CASSYDTEAFF
TGTGCCAGCAGTTACGACACTGAAGCTTTCTTT
>TRBV11-2|TRBJ2-1|TRBD2|NA
CASSRGTSGTYGQFF
TGTGCCAGCAGCCGCGGGACTAGCGGAACATACGGGCAGTTCTTC
>TRBV4-3|TRBJ1-3|TRBD1|NA
CASSQDRQGVSGNTIYF
TGCGCCAGCAGCCAAGACCGGCAGGGGGTGTCTGGAAACACCATATATTTT
>TRBV11-3|TRBJ1-1|TRBD1|NA
CASSSKGQGAPEAFF
TGTGCCAGCAGCTCAAAGGGACAGGGAGCGCCCGAAGCTTTCTTT
>TRBV27|TRBJ1-1|TRBD1|NA
CASQANQRGRTEAFF
TGTGCCAGTCAAGCCAATCAAAGGGGGCGTACTGAAGCTTTCTTT
>TRBV28|TRBJ1-4|NA|NA
CASSLTGGEKLFF
TGTGCCAGCAGTTTAACGGGGGGTGAAAAACTGTTTTTT
>TRBV29-1|TRBJ1-2|TRBD1|NA
CITQGAGSYTF
TGCATCACACAGGGGGCAGGTAGCTACACCTTC
>TRBV6-2/TRBV6-3|TRBJ1-5|NA|NA
CASSYERRGSPQHF
TGTGCCAGCAGTTACGAACGGCGAGGGTCGCCCCAGCATTTT
>TRBV2|TRBJ2-4|NA|NA
CASGRGYPNIQYF
TGTGCCAGCGGCAGGGGATACCCAAACATTCAGTACTTC
>TRBV2|TRBJ2-5|TRBD1|NA
CASTNDRATETQYF
TGTGCCAGCACCAACGACAGGGCAACGGAGACCCAGTACTTC
>TRBV14|TRBJ2-3|NA|NA
CASSPVGSTDTQYF
TGTGCCAGCAGCCCAGTAGGGAGCACAGATACGCAGTATTTT
>TRBV4-3|TRBJ1-3|NA|NA
CASSPTTGTSGNTIYF
TGCGCCAGCAGCCCAACTACGGGGACCTCTGGAAACACCATATATTTT
>TRBV9|TRBJ2-1|TRBD2|NA
CASSVGGRDNEQFF
TGTGCCAGCAGCGTCGGCGGGAGGGACAATGAGCAGTTCTTC
>TRBV6-5|TRBJ2-3|TRBD1|NA
CASRETGGKTDTQYF
TGTGCCAGCAGAGAGACAGGGGGCAAAACAGATACGCAGTATTTT
>TRBV6-4|TRBJ1-6|NA|NA
CASSARKGQSPLHF
TGTGCCAGCAGTGCCCGGAAGGGGCAATCACCCCTCCACTTT
>TRBV11-3|TRBJ2-6|NA|NA
CASSFKTGTVANVLTF
TGTGCCAGCAGCTTCAAAACAGGGACGGTGGCCAACGTCCTGACTTTC
>TRBV11-3|TRBJ2-7|TRBD2|few
CASSLEGTSIREQYF
TGTGCCAGCAGCTTAGAAGGGACTAGTATCCGGGAGCAGTACTTC
>TRBV7-9|TRBJ2-7|TRBD2|NA
CASSLLAGTYEQYF
TGTGCCAGCAGCTTACTAGCGGGGACCTACGAGCAGTACTTC
>TRBV12-5|TRBJ1-4|NA|NA
CASGLISTGTNEKLFF
TGTGCTAGTGGTTTGATCTCGACGGGAACTAATGAAAAACTGTTTTTT
>TRBV29-1|TRBJ2-7|NA|NA
CSVEGVSYEQYF
TGCAGCGTTGAAGGCGTCTCCTACGAGCAGTACTTC
>TRBV4-2|TRBJ1-2|NA|once
CASSLPGLSGVGYTF
TGTGCCAGCAGCCTTCCCGGGCTGAGCGGGGTAGGCTACACCTTC
>TRBV9|TRBJ2-2|NA|NA
CASSVEAGELFF
TGTGCCAGCAGCGTAGAGGCCGGGGAGCTGTTTTTT
>TRBV28|TRBJ2-7|NA|NA
CASSYVLAASYEQYF
TGTGCCAGCAGTTATGTTTTGGCAGCTTCCTACGAGCAGTACTTC
>TRBV7-6|TRBJ2-2|TRBD2|NA
CASSLAPSGRGTGELFF
TGTGCCAGCAGCTTAGCGCCTAGCGGGAGAGGAACCGGGGAGCTGTTTTTT
>TRBV11-3|TRBJ1-1|NA|NA
CASTLLGGNTEAFF
TGTGCCAGCACCCTTTTGGGGGGGAACACTGAAGCTTTCTTT
>TRBV19|TRBJ1-1|NA|NA
CASTTALRGMGKAFF
TGTGCCAGTACCACCGCCCTACGGGGAATGGGAAAAGCTTTCTTT
>TRBV27|TRBJ2-7|TRBD1|NA
CASSLGTGGTGQYF
TGTGCCAGCAGTCTTGGGACAGGGGGTACAGGGCAGTACTTC
>TRBV7-2|TRBJ2-5|NA|NA
CASSQGGQGRETQYF
TGTGCCAGCAGCCAAGGAGGCCAGGGTCGAGAGACCCAGTACTTC
>TRBV5-4|TRBJ1-2|NA|NA
CASSYGPEHYGYTF
TGTGCCAGCAGCTACGGACCGGAGCACTATGGCTACACCTTC
>TRBV3-1/TRBV3-2|TRBJ2-1|TRBD2|NA
CASSQGASGRDYNEQFF
TGTGCCAGCAGCCAAGGGGCTAGCGGGAGGGACTACAATGAGCAGTTCTTC
>TRBV10-3|TRBJ2-1|TRBD2|NA
CAITWTSGRPNSSYNEQFF
TGTGCCATCACCTGGACTAGCGGGAGGCCTAATAGCTCCTACAATGAGCAGTTCTTC
>TRBV7-2|TRBJ2-3|TRBD2|NA
CASSLVSTSGRHTQYF
TGTGCCAGCAGCTTAGTTTCGACTAGCGGGAGACATACGCAGTATTTT
>TRBV11-1|TRBJ2-7|TRBD1|NA
CASSQGAESYEQYF
TGTGCCAGCAGCCAGGGGGCGGAAAGCTACGAGCAGTACTTC
>TRBV5-4|TRBJ2-3|NA|NA
CASSEGWGTDTQYF
TGTGCCAGCAGCGAGGGATGGGGCACAGATACGCAGTATTTT
>TRBV24-1|TRBJ2-1|TRBD2|NA
CATSDSGGALDNEQFF
TGTGCCACCAGTGATTCCGGGGGGGCTCTGGACAATGAGCAGTTCTTC
>TRBV10-2|TRBJ2-5|TRBD2|NA
CASSPGTSGILPRETQYF
TGCGCCAGCAGCCCCGGGACTAGCGGGATCCTCCCGCGAGAGACCCAGTACTTC
>TRBV7-9|TRBJ2-7|NA|NA
CASSSLSYEQYF
TGTGCCAGCAGCTCCCTCTCCTACGAGCAGTACTTC
>TRBV18|TRBJ1-5|NA|once
CASSPGRNQPQHF
TGTGCCAGCTCACCAGGGCGCAATCAGCCCCAGCATTTT
>TRBV27|TRBJ1-4|TRBD1|NA
CASSVRGPGEKLFF
TGTGCCAGCAGTGTCAGGGGGCCGGGGGAAAAACTGTTTTTT
>TRBV24-1|TRBJ2-7|TRBD2|NA
CASRGGGEVGEQYF
TGTGCCTCCCGGGGGGGCGGAGAAGTTGGAGAGCAGTACTTC
>TRBV11-3|TRBJ2-7|NA|NA
CASSPDMTYEQYF
TGTGCCAGCAGCCCCGATATGACCTACGAGCAGTACTTC
>TRBV5-6|TRBJ2-5|TRBD2|NA
CASSLSSTSGGIQETQYF
TGTGCCAGCAGCTTGTCCTCAACTAGCGGAGGGATCCAAGAGACCCAGTACTTC
>TRBV11-2|TRBJ2-1|NA|NA
CASSLHLSSYNEQFF
TGTGCCAGCAGCTTACATCTAAGCTCCTACAATGAGCAGTTCTTC
>TRBV7-2|TRBJ2-7|NA|NA
CASLSDSTYEQYF
TGTGCCAGCCTTTCCGACTCGACCTACGAGCAGTACTTC